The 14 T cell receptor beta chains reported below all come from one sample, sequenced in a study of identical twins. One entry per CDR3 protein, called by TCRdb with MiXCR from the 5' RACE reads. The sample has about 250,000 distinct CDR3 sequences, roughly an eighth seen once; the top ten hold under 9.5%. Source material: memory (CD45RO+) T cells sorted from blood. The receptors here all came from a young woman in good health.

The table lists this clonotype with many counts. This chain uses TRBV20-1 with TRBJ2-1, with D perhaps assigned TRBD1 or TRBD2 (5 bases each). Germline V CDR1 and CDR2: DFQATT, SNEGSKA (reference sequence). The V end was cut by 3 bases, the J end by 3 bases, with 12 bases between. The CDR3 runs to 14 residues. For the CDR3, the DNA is TGCAGTGCTAGTGGCCGGGACCGCTACAATGAGCAGTTCTTC. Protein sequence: CSASGRDRYNEQFF.

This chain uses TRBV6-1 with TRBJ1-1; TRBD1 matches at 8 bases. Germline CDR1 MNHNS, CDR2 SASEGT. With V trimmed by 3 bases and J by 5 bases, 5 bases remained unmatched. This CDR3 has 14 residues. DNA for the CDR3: TGTGCCAGCAGTGAGACAGGGGCGAAGACTGAAGCTTTCTTT. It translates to CASSETGAKTEAFF.

In nucleotides, the CDR3 is TGTGCCATGGGCCCCGGGCTCCTCTGCTGGGCAAAAGGATACGAGCAGTACTTC. This gives the protein CAMGPGLLCWAKGYEQYF. The chain recombines TRBV28 with TRBJ2-7; no definite D call. Trimming took 10 bases from V and 4 from J, leaving 32 bases between them. This CDR3 is 18 amino acids long. Germline CDR1 MDHEN, CDR2 SYDVKM.

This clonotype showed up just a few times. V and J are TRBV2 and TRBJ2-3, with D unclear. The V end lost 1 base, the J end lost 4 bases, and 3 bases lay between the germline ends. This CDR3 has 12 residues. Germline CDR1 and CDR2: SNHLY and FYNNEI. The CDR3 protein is CASSEVADTQYF. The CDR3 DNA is TGTGCCAGCAGTGAAGTAGCAGATACGCAGTATTTT.

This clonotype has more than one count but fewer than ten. CDR3 amino acids: CSASRDRAFEAFF. CDR3 nucleotides: TGCAGTGCTAGTAGGGACAGGGCCTTTGAAGCTTTCTTT. The chain is built from TRBV20-1 and TRBJ1-1, with 9 bases lining up with TRBD1. CDR3 length equals 13 residues. V lost 3 bases, J lost 7 bases, and 6 bases stayed unmatched. Germline CDR1 DFQATT, CDR2 SNEGSKA (reference sequence).

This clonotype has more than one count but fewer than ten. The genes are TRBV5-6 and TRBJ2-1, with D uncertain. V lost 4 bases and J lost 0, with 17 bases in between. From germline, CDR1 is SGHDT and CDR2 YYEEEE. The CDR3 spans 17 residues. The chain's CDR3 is CASSPYEAAVSYNEQFF. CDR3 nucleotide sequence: TGTGCCAGCAGCCCATACGAGGCGGCGGTCTCCTACAATGAGCAGTTCTTC. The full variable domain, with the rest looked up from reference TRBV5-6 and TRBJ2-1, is DAGVTQSPTHLIKTRGQQVTLRCSPKSGHDTVSWYQQALGQGPQFIFQYYEEEERQRGNFPDRFSGHQFPNYSSELNVNALLLGDSALYLCASSPYEAAVSYNEQFFGPGTRLTVL.

The CDR3 is CSASSGVTYEQYF. The CDR3 DNA is TGCAGTGCTTCTAGCGGGGTAACCTACGAGCAGTACTTC. The chain has TRBV20-1 and TRBJ2-7; 9 nucleotides line up with TRBD2. Germline V gives CDR1 DFQATT, CDR2 SNEGSKA (reference sequence). Trimming at V came to 5 bases and at J to 2 bases, leaving 4 bases not matched to a gene. The CDR3 spans 13 residues.

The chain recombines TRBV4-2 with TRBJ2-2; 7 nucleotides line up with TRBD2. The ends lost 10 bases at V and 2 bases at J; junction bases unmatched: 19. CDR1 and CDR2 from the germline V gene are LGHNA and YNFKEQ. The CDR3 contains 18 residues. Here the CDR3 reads CAIGLLRSTSLNTGELFF. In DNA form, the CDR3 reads TGTGCCATCGGCTTGCTTAGGTCGACTAGCCTTAACACCGGGGAGCTGTTTTTT.

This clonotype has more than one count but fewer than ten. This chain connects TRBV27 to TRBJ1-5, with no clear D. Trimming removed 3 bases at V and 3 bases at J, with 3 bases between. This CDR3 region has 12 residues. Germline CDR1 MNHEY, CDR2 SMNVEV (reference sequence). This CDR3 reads CASSFNNQPQHF. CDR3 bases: TGTGCCAGCAGTTTTAACAATCAGCCCCAGCATTTT.

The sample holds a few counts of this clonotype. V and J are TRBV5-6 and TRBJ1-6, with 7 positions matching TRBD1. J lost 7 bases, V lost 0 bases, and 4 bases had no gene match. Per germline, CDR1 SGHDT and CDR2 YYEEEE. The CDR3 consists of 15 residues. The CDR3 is CASSLARRGNSPLHF. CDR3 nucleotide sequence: TGTGCCAGCAGCTTGGCCCGCAGGGGGAATTCACCCCTCCACTTT. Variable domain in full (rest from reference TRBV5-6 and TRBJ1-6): DAGVTQSPTHLIKTRGQQVTLRCSPKSGHDTVSWYQQALGQGPQFIFQYYEEEERQRGNFPDRFSGHQFPNYSSELNVNALLLGDSALYLCASSLARRGNSPLHFGNGTRLTVT.

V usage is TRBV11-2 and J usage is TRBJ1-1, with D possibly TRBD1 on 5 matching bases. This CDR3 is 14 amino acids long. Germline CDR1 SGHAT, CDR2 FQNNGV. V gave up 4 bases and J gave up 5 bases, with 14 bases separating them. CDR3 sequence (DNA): TGTGCCAGCAGCTCGTCCGGGGCCCGGACTGAAGCTTTCTTT. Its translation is CASSSSGARTEAFF.

Written as DNA, the CDR3 is TGCAGTGCTAGGGCCCGGGAGACCACTGAAGCTTTCTTT. This codes for CSARARETTEAFF. The genes are TRBV20-1 and TRBJ1-1; D is unresolved. Trimming shortened V by 3 bases and J by 4 bases, and 12 bases separated the two germline ends. From germline, CDR1 is DFQATT and CDR2 SNEGSKA (reference sequence). The CDR3 runs to 13 residues.

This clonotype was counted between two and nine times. The CDR3 is CSGRQGGTSNQPQHF. The CDR3 DNA reads as TGCAGTGGCCGACAGGGAGGAACCTCCAATCAGCCCCAGCATTTT. This rearrangement joins TRBV20-1 to TRBJ1-5, with 7 bases aligning to TRBD1. Trimming removed 7 bases from V and 3 bases from J; junction bases left unmatched: 12. The CDR3 loop spans 15 amino acids. CDR1 and CDR2 (germline): DFQATT, SNEGSKA (reference sequence).

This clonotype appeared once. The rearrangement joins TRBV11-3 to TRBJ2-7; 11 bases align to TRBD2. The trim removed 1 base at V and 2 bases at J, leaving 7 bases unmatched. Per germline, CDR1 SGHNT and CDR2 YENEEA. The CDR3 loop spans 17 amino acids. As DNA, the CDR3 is TGTGCCAGCAGCTTAGGCCTAGCGGGGGGCATTCCCTACGAGCAGTACTTC. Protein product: CASSLGLAGGIPYEQYF. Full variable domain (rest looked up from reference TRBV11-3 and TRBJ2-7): EAGVVQSPRYKIIEKKQPVAFWCNPISGHNTLYWYLQNLGQGPELLIRYENEEAVDDSQLPKDRFSAERLKGVDSTLKIQPAELGDSAVYLCASSLGLAGGIPYEQYFGPGTRLTVT.